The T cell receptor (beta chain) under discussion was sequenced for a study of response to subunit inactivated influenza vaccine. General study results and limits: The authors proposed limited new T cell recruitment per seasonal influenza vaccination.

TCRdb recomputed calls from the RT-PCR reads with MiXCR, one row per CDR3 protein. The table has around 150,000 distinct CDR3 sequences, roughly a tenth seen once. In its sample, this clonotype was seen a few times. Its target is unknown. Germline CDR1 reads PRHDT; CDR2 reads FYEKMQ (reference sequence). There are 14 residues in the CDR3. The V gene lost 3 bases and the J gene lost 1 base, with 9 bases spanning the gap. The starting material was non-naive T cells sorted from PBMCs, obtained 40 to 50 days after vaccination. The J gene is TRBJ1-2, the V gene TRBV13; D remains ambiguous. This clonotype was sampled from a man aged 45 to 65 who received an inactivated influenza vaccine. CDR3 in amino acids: CASSFGGSNYGYTF. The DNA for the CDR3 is TGTGCCAGCAGCTTTGGAGGGAGTAACTATGGCTACACCTTC.